This T cell receptor (beta chain) was captured by sequencing in a study of Graves' ophthalmopathy and Graves' hyperthyroidism. CDR1 and CDR2 (germline): SQVTM, ANQGSEA. The length of the CDR3 is 12 residues. Study results and caveats: In blood, most expanded thyroid clonotypes above 0.001 frequency were also detected.

Regarding this clonotype: Its antigen is not known. A read error may explain this, as a much larger clone is one base away.

Under 3 months in duration, the ophthalmopathy in affected donors had moderate-to-severe activity, CAS ≥3 and NOSPECS ≥4. Amplified material comprised TCR beta CDR3 regions derived from RNA transcripts. Scientists carried out first-round RT-PCR using HTBI primers and then a second-round multiplex PCR. From the multiplex PCR reads, TCRdb called clonotypes with MiXCR, one entry per CDR3 protein. This table holds some 250,000 distinct CDR3 sequences, 45% found once. Sequencing used peripheral blood. The chain carries TRBV29-1 and TRBJ2-7; 7 nucleotides line up with TRBD1. The receptor comes from an adult man with Graves' ophthalmopathy. The CDR3 loop is CSVGTGNYKQYF. DNA of the CDR3: TGCAGCGTTGGGACAGGAAACTACAAGCAGTACTTC.